These T cell receptor beta chains were read from a single sample in a study of regulatory T cells in long-lasting Graves disease. TCRdb reprocessed the multiplex PCR reads with MiXCR, giving one entry per CDR3 protein. The sample carries under 800,000 distinct CDR3 sequences, about 15% recorded once. These data were also reused for a study on T cells in Graves' hyperthyroidism and ophthalmopathy.

The material was peripheral blood mononuclear cells (PBMCs), obtained at new diagnosis, from a patient treated with antithyroid drugs. All receptors come from a woman aged 25-40 years with Graves disease. CDR3s include the opening cysteine and the closing phenylalanine or tryptophan. The order of the fields is D gene, clone size, J gene, V gene, CDR3 protein, CDR3 DNA. A D gene is named only where the DNA matches it firmly. Clone size is stated in some rows and not others, as once, few, many or a class when expanded.

D: NA; size: NA; J: TRBJ2-3; V: TRBV7-6; CDR3: CASSLSGPDTQYF; DNA: TGTGCCAGCAGTTTATCAGGGCCAGATACGCAGTATTTT
D: TRBD1; size: many; J: TRBJ1-1; V: TRBV28; CDR3: CASSESTGGHTEAFF; DNA: TGTGCCAGCAGTGAGTCTACAGGGGGGCACACTGAAGCTTTCTTT
D: NA; size: many; J: TRBJ2-1; V: TRBV7-8; CDR3: CASIIQGKYNEQFF; DNA: TGTGCCAGCATTATTCAGGGGAAATACAATGAGCAGTTCTTC
D: NA; size: NA; J: TRBJ2-3; V: TRBV3-1; CDR3: CASSQGSFGLGTDTQYF; DNA: TGTGCCAGCAGCCAAGGAAGTTTCGGGCTAGGCACAGATACGCAGTATTTT
D: NA; size: NA; J: TRBJ2-6; V: TRBV24-1; CDR3: CATSDLGRGESGANVLTF; DNA: TGTGCCACCAGTGATTTGGGCAGGGGGGAATCTGGGGCCAACGTCCTGACTTTC
D: TRBD2; size: once; J: TRBJ2-5; V: TRBV20-1; CDR3: CSARRLAAVQETQYF; DNA: TGCAGTGCGCGACGACTAGCGGCAGTTCAAGAGACCCAGTACTTC
D: NA; size: many; J: TRBJ1-2; V: TRBV3-1; CDR3: CASSQAAGGYGYTF; DNA: TGTGCCAGCAGCCAAGCGGCCGGAGGCTATGGCTACACCTTC
D: NA; size: NA; J: TRBJ1-2; V: TRBV5-1; CDR3: CASSLSGFNYGYTF; DNA: TGCGCCAGCAGCTTATCCGGGTTCAACTATGGCTACACCTTC
D: NA; size: NA; J: TRBJ1-6; V: TRBV12-3/TRBV12-4; CDR3: CASSPDGGLNSPLHF; DNA: TGTGCCAGCAGTCCAGACGGGGGCCTTAATTCACCCCTCCACTTT
D: TRBD1; size: many; J: TRBJ2-3; V: TRBV2; CDR3: CASSTGDRGFTDTQYF; DNA: TGTGCCAGCAGTACTGGGGACAGAGGTTTCACAGATACGCAGTATTTT
D: NA; size: many; J: TRBJ1-5; V: TRBV7-9; CDR3: CASSLGNNQPQHF; DNA: TGTGCCAGCAGCTTAGGCAACAATCAGCCCCAGCATTTT
D: NA; size: few; J: TRBJ1-3; V: TRBV25-1; CDR3: CASSELKSVSGNTIYF; DNA: TGTGCCAGCAGTGAACTTAAGTCTGTTTCTGGAAACACCATATATTTT
D: NA; size: few; J: TRBJ2-4; V: TRBV6-2/TRBV6-3; CDR3: CASREGAKNIQYF; DNA: TGTGCCAGCAGAGAAGGAGCCAAAAACATTCAGTACTTC
D: NA; size: NA; J: TRBJ1-3; V: TRBV5-5; CDR3: CASSQGLHSGNTIYF; DNA: TGTGCCAGCAGTCAGGGACTGCACTCTGGAAACACCATATATTTT
D: TRBD1; size: many; J: TRBJ1-2; V: TRBV27; CDR3: CASSLMGPGTGVAYGYTF; DNA: TGTGCCAGCAGTTTAATGGGACCGGGCACAGGGGTTGCCTATGGCTACACCTTC
D: NA; size: NA; J: TRBJ2-1; V: TRBV6-5; CDR3: CASSYSPGSVDEQFF; DNA: TGTGCCAGCAGTTACTCCCCAGGGTCAGTCGATGAGCAGTTCTTC
D: NA; size: few; J: TRBJ1-2; V: TRBV6-1; CDR3: CASSPPPGLDGYTF; DNA: TGTGCCAGCAGCCCACCACCAGGGCTTGATGGCTACACCTTC
D: NA; size: NA; J: TRBJ2-1; V: TRBV3-1; CDR3: CASSHHRDSNEQFF; DNA: TGTGCCAGCAGCCACCACCGGGACTCCAATGAGCAGTTCTTC
D: TRBD1; size: many; J: TRBJ2-7; V: TRBV6-1; CDR3: CASSGTGKGDYEQYF; DNA: TGTGCCAGCAGTGGGACAGGGAAGGGGGACTACGAGCAGTACTTC
D: NA; size: few; J: TRBJ2-1; V: TRBV25-1; CDR3: CASSAKLYNEQFF; DNA: TGTGCCAGCAGTGCAAAACTGTACAATGAGCAGTTCTTC
D: NA; size: few; J: TRBJ2-5; V: TRBV28; CDR3: CASSPRLSQGTQYF; DNA: TGTGCCAGCAGTCCCCGACTCTCACAAGGGACCCAGTACTTC
D: NA; size: few; J: TRBJ2-3; V: TRBV12-3/TRBV12-4; CDR3: CASSFRGRPIDRHTDTQYF; DNA: TGTGCCAGCAGTTTTAGGGGGAGGCCAATAGATCGACACACAGATACGCAGTATTTT
D: NA; size: many; J: TRBJ2-7; V: TRBV2; CDR3: CASSEIGSIYEQYF; DNA: TGTGCCAGCAGTGAAATCGGTAGCATCTACGAGCAGTACTTC
D: NA; size: few; J: TRBJ1-3; V: TRBV29-1; CDR3: CSVGSGNTIYF; DNA: TGCAGCGTGGGCAGTGGAAACACCATATATTTT
D: TRBD1; size: NA; J: TRBJ2-7; V: TRBV7-9; CDR3: CASSKGGGGRGTGFPYEQYF; DNA: TGTGCCAGCAGCAAAGGGGGGGGGGGACGCGGGACAGGGTTTCCCTACGAGCAGTACTTC
D: TRBD1; size: NA; J: TRBJ1-2; V: TRBV6-9; CDR3: CASSYRGLLDGYTF; DNA: TGTGCCAGCAGTTACAGGGGGCTCTTAGATGGCTACACCTTC
D: NA; size: NA; J: TRBJ1-1; V: TRBV3-1; CDR3: CASSRLSSEAFF; DNA: TGTGCCAGCAGCCGATTAAGCTCTGAAGCTTTCTTT
D: NA; size: NA; J: TRBJ2-5; V: TRBV5-4; CDR3: CASSLPQGETQYF; DNA: TGTGCCAGCAGCTTGCCCCAGGGGGAGACCCAGTACTTC
D: NA; size: many; J: TRBJ1-2; V: TRBV3-1; CDR3: CASSQPNLGIYGYTF; DNA: TGTGCCAGCAGCCAACCCAATCTGGGGATCTATGGCTACACCTTC
D: NA; size: few; J: TRBJ1-3; V: TRBV19; CDR3: CASSNRDRGSGNTIYF; DNA: TGTGCCAGTAGTAACCGGGACCGCGGAAGTGGAAACACCATATATTTT
D: TRBD2; size: NA; J: TRBJ2-1; V: TRBV20-1; CDR3: CSARILAATYNEQFF; DNA: TGCAGTGCTAGAATACTAGCGGCAACCTACAATGAGCAGTTCTTC
D: NA; size: NA; J: TRBJ2-5; V: TRBV7-9; CDR3: CASSFHTLVRGEETQYF; DNA: TGTGCCAGCAGCTTCCACACCCTCGTGAGGGGCGAAGAGACCCAGTACTTC
D: TRBD1; size: few; J: TRBJ2-1; V: TRBV6-1; CDR3: CASSTTGGFNEQFF; DNA: TGTGCCAGCAGTACGACAGGGGGCTTTAATGAGCAGTTCTTC
D: NA; size: NA; J: TRBJ1-6; V: TRBV5-1; CDR3: CASRRTENSPLHF; DNA: TGCGCCAGCAGGCGGACAGAGAATTCACCCCTCCACTTT
D: NA; size: many; J: TRBJ2-1; V: TRBV28; CDR3: CASRNWDLSVVF; DNA: TGTGCCAGCAGAAATTGGGACTTATCAGTTGTCTTC
D: NA; size: many; J: TRBJ2-1; V: TRBV5-5; CDR3: CASSLVLLTYNEQFF; DNA: TGTGCCAGCAGCTTGGTGTTGTTAACCTACAATGAGCAGTTCTTC
D: NA; size: many; J: TRBJ1-1; V: TRBV29-1; CDR3: CSVGGGNTEAFF; DNA: TGCAGCGTTGGGGGGGGGAACACTGAAGCTTTCTTT
D: NA; size: NA; J: TRBJ2-1; V: TRBV29-1; CDR3: CSGQRSSYNEQFF; DNA: TGCAGCGGCCAACGGAGCTCCTACAATGAGCAGTTCTTC
D: TRBD1; size: many; J: TRBJ1-1; V: TRBV7-2; CDR3: CASSKTGGTEAFF; DNA: TGTGCCAGCAGCAAAACAGGGGGCACTGAAGCTTTCTTT
D: TRBD2; size: NA; J: TRBJ2-1; V: TRBV20-1; CDR3: CSARGIAGVGNEQSF; DNA: TGCAGTGCTCGAGGAATAGCGGGAGTTGGGAATGAGCAGTCCTTC
D: NA; size: few; J: TRBJ1-2; V: TRBV5-1; CDR3: CASSLETLSSGYGYTF; DNA: TGCGCCAGCAGCTTGGAGACTTTGTCGAGTGGGTATGGCTACACCTTC
D: NA; size: many; J: TRBJ2-7; V: TRBV29-1; CDR3: CSAEAGYEQYF; DNA: TGCAGCGCCGAGGCCGGATACGAGCAGTACTTC